The 5 T cell receptor beta chains below come from one sample, sequenced in a study of blood T cell repertoires in COVID-19. Here immunoSEQ multiplex PCR was the method, and the copy in TCRdb shows in-frame clones only, minus some. The table includes roughly 150,000 clones, around four fifths detected once. Sequencing was done on a sample of peripheral blood. Receptor source: a woman of 80 years or more with COVID-19, enrolled during active disease.

The chain links TRBV7-3 to TRBJ1-2; 9 bases fit TRBD1. The CDR3 is 16 residues long. CDR1 and CDR2 from the germline V gene are SGHTA and FQGTGA. The J segment lost 4 bases and the V segment lost 5 bases, leaving 11 bases of the junction unmatched. The CDR3 region is CASSHSPGQGGYGYTF. The DNA of the CDR3 is TGTGCCAGCAGCCACTCCCCGGGACAGGGTGGCTATGGCTACACCTTC.

This chain uses TRBV15 with TRBJ1-1; D perhaps matches TRBD1 (5 bases). V shed 1 base and J shed 7 bases, with 13 bases lying between them. CDR1 is LNHNV and CDR2 is YYDKDF in the germline V gene (reference sequence). The CDR3 is 14 residues long. CDR3 DNA sequence: TGTGCCACCAGCAGAGGACTGACGGGGGGTGAAGCTTTCTTT. It specifies CATSRGLTGGEAFF.

CDR3 residues: CATSDRGHRSGANVLTF. CDR3 DNA sequence: TGTGCCACCAGTGACCGAGGACACCGCTCTGGGGCCAACGTCCTGACTTTC. V usage is TRBV24-1 and J usage is TRBJ2-6; possibly TRBD1 for D (5 bases). Between the trimmed V and J ends, which lost 4 bases and 0 bases, there was a span of 12 bases. This CDR3 spans 17 amino acids. Per the germline V gene, CDR1 is KGHDR and CDR2 is SFDVKD.

The rearrangement links TRBV19 to TRBJ1-5, with TRBD1 matching over 7 bases. V was pared by 6 bases and J by 15 bases, with 23 bases of the junction left unmatched. Germline loops: CDR1 LNHDA, CDR2 SQIVND (reference sequence). The CDR3 is 16 residues long. CDR3 in amino acids: CASSLTGGQPNRGLHF. DNA of the CDR3: TGTGCCAGTAGCCTTACCGGGGGACAGCCAAACCGGGGTCTGCATTTT.

This clone was seen only once. CDR3 nucleotides: TGTGCCAGCAGTTACTTGAGCGAGCAGTTCTTC. Encoded protein: CASSYLSEQFF. This rearrangement joins TRBV6-6 to TRBJ2-1; D unclear. CDR1 is MNHNY and CDR2 is SVGAGI in the germline V gene (reference sequence). There are 11 residues in the CDR3. Trimming removed 1 base at V and 10 bases at J, with 5 bases between.